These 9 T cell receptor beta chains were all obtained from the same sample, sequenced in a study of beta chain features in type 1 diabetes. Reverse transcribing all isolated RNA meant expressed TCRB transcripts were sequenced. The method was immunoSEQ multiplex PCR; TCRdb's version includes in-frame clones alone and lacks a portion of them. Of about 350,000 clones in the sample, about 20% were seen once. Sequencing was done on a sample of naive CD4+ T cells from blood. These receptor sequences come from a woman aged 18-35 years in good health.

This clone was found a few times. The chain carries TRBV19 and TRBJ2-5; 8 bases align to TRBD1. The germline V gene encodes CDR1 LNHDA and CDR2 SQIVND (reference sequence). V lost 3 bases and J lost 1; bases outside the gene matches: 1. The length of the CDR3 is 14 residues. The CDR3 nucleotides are TGTGCCAGTAGTATCCAGGGGGCCCAAGAGACCCAGTACTTC. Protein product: CASSIQGAQETQYF.

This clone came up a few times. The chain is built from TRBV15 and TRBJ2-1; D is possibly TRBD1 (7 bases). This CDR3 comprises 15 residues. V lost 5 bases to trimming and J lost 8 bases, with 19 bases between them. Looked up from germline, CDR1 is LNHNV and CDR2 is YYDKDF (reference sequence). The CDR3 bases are TGTGCCACCAGCCAGGGGGGCCGGAGTAGGGATGAGCAGTTCTTC. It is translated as CATSQGGRSRDEQFF.

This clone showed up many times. The chain's CDR3 is CASSQSPPGNEQFF. DNA of the CDR3: TGCGCCAGCAGTCAATCACCGCCCGGGAATGAGCAGTTCTTC. This chain links TRBV23-1 with TRBJ2-1, with D unresolved. TRBV23-1 counts as an open reading frame of uncertain function. The CDR3 totals 14 residues. V lost 0 bases and J lost 7, with 10 bases in between.

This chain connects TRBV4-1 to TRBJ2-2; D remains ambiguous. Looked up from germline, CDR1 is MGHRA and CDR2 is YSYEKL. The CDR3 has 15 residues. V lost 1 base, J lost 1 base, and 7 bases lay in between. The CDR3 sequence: CASSQVGRNTGELFF. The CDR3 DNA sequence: TGCGCCAGCAGCCAAGTTGGCAGGAACACCGGGGAGCTGTTTTTT.

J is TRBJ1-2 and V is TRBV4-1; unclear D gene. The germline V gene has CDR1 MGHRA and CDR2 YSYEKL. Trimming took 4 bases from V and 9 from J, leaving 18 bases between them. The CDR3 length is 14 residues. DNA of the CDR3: TGCGCCAGCAGCCCCTCAGGTGAGGGTCGGAGCTACACCTTC. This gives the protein CASSPSGEGRSYTF.

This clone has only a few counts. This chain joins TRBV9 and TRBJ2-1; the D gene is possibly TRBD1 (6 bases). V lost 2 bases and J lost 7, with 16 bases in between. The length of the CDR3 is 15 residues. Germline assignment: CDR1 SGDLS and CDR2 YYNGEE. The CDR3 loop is CASSVGDTLGNEQFF. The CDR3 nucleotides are TGTGCCAGCAGCGTGGGGGACACTTTGGGGAATGAGCAGTTCTTC.

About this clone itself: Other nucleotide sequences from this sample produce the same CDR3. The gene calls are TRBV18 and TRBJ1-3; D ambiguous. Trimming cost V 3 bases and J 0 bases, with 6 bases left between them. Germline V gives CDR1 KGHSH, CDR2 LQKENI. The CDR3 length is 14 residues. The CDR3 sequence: CASSPGGSGNTIYF. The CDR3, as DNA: TGTGCCAGCTCACCGGGAGGCTCTGGAAACACCATATATTTT.

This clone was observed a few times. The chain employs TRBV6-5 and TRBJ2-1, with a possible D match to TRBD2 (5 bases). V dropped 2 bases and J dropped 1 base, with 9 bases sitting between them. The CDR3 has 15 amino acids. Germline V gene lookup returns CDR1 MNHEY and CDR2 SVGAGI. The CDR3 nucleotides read TGTGCCAGCAGTTACGGCCTAGCTTCCTACAATGAGCAGTTCTTC. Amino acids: CASSYGLASYNEQFF.

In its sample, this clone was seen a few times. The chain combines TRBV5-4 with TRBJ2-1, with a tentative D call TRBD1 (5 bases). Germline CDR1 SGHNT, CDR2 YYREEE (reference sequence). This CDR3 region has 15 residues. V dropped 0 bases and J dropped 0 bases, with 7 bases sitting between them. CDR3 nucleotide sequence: TGTGCCAGCAGCTTGGACCAGGGCTCCTACAATGAGCAGTTCTTC. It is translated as CASSLDQGSYNEQFF.